This TCR beta chain was identified during a study of response to subunit inactivated influenza vaccine. TCRdb called the RT-PCR reads again in MiXCR, with one record for every CDR3 protein. In the table there are 540,000 or so distinct CDR3 sequences, 10% to 15% of which are singletons. V was clipped by 5 bases and J by 2 bases; unmatched bases: 7. This CDR3 contains 15 residues. This clonotype was recorded many times. V and J are TRBV12-3 or TRBV12-4 and TRBJ1-1, with 8 nucleotides matching TRBD1. This sequence was found in a man aged 45-65 years who received an inactivated influenza vaccine. The sequencing here drew on PBMCs from blood, taken 40 to 50 days after vaccination. The CDR3 region is CASSPRTGLNTEAFF. CDR3 in DNA: TGTGCCAGCAGTCCTAGGACAGGGTTAAACACTGAAGCTTTCTTT.